This T cell receptor beta chain was documented in a study of shared clonotypes between healthy human individuals. Background on the study: Researchers assigned three CD4 naive, three CD4 memory, two CD8 naive and one CD8 memory plate to each donor.

This CDR3 spans 12 amino acids. Germline lookup yields CDR1 SGDLS and CDR2 YYNGEE. Trimming cost V 4 bases and J 3 bases, with 7 bases left between them. The assay was immunoSEQ multiplex PCR, and TCRdb's table has in-frame clones only and misses some. Here the sample spans about 1 million clones, 70% to 80% being singletons. For this clone: Its antigen is still unknown. Given a far larger clone just one base away, this is likely a sequencing read error. This sample also contains other DNA sequences that code for the same CDR3.

Findings of the study overall: The naive CD4 repertoires of a few donors were compared, and around 4.9% of clonotypes were shared.

The receptor was derived from a man aged 18-30 years in good health. Sequenced material: memory CD4+ T cells sorted from blood. Regarding subset: CD45RA-negative fraction. The chain has TRBV9 and TRBJ1-2, with D unclear. The DNA for the CDR3 is TGTGCCAGCAGCCCCGGGGACTATGGCTACACCTTC. This translates into CASSPGDYGYTF.